Many counts were recorded for the clone carrying this TCR beta chain. CDR3 length equals 15 residues. Trimming removed 7 bases from V and 1 base from J; junction bases left unmatched: 4. TCRdb independently ran MiXCR on the RT-PCR reads; one entry per CDR3 protein. In the table there are about 700,000 distinct CDR3 sequences, 11% to 15% of which are singletons. The sequence came from a female donor in good health, serving as a healthy control. The sample taken for sequencing was memory CD4+ T cells from blood. The chain has TRBV12-3 or TRBV12-4 and TRBJ2-1, with 10 positions matching TRBD2. CDR3 residues: CASTPTSGSYNEQFF. The CDR3 nucleotides read TGTGCCAGCACCCCGACTAGCGGGTCCTACAATGAGCAGTTCTTC.